This record covers a single T cell receptor beta chain. This sample is drawn from a study of T cells in Graves' hyperthyroidism and ophthalmopathy. This CDR3 has 16 amino acids. Looked up from germline, CDR1 is MNHNS and CDR2 is SASEGT. With V trimmed by 4 bases and J by 0 bases, 4 bases remained unmatched. RNA transcripts provided the source from which TCR beta CDR3 regions were amplified. HTBI primers were employed in a first-round RT-PCR of the TCR CDR3. TCRdb reprocessed the multiplex PCR reads via MiXCR and lists one record per CDR3 protein. The repertoire has roughly 500,000 distinct CDR3 sequences, around a quarter of them found once; the top ten carry 11%.

The rearrangement joins TRBV6-1 to TRBJ1-1, with 11 bases identical to TRBD1. Sequenced sample: blood. The TCR was taken from a woman under 40 with Graves' ophthalmopathy. CDR3 sequence reads: CASSGGQGALNTEAFF. The CDR3 DNA follows: TGTGCCAGCAGTGGAGGACAGGGGGCTTTGAACACTGAAGCTTTCTTT.